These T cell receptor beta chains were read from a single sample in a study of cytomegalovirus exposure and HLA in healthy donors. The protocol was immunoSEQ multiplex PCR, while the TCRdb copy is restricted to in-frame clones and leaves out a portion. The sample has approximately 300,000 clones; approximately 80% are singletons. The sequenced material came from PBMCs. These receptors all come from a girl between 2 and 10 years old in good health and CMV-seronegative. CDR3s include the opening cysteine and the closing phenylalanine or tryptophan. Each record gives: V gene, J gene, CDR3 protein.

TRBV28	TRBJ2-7	CASSLPRLPYEQYF
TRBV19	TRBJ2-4	CASSVPGVNIQYF
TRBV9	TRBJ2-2	CASSTPRIGVDFGELFF
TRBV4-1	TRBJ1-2	CASSPELSGSYGYTF
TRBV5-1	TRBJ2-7	CASSLAGGQGGYEQYF
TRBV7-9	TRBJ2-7	CASSLGHSAYEQYF
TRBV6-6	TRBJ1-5	CASRDRYSNQPQHF
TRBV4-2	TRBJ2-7	CASSQVAGGDHEQYF
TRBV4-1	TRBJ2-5	CASSQTSKETQYF
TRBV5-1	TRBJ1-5	CASSLVPGTGFRGNQPQHF
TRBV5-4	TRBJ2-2	CASSPKPWEMNTGELFF
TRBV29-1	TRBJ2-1	CSALMTGDPGNEQFF
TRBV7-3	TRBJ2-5	CASSLSPSGGPETQYF
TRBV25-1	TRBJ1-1	CASSYTGEVTEAFF
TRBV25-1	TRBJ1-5	CASSGTGDQPQHF
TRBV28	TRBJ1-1	CASRAGGTEAFF
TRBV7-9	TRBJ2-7	CASSLKDRSYEQYF
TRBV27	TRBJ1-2	CASSLNFGAGYTF
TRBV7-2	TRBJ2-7	CASKLSGGREGYEQYF
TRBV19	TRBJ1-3	CASTEESSGNTIYF
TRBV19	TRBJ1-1	CASSFMRGTEAFF
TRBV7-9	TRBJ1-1	CASSPGGVGTEAFF
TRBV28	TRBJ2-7	CASRRSGGSYEQYF
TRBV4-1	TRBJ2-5	CASSQSPGTSNQETQYF
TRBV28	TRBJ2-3	CASSTPAGGGGSDTQYF
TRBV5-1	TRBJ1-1	CASSARQLTNTEAFF
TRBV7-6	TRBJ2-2	CASSLGLAGLTGELFF
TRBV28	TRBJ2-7	CASSLRQAPYEQYF
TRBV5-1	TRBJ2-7	CASSLRTAPGQVNYEQYF
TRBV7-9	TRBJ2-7	CASTSRDRLYEQYF
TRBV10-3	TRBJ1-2	CAIVADPSGYGYTF
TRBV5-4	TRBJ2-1	CASSLQRVHEQFF
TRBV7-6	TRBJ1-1	CASSLVLPRGMNTEAFF
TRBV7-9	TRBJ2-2	CASSLAQTLTGELFF
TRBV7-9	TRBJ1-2	CASSSFPPDSNYGYTF
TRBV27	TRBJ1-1	CASSSGHRNTEAFF
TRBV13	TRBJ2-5	CASSLGPTTYQETQYF
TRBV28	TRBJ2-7	CASSLGGTDIYEQYF
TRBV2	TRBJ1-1	CASNGVGAEAFF
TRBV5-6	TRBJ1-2	CASSRGRVVGTLYGYTF
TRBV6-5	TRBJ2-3	CASRSLVTGRDTQYF
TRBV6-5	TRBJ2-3	CASRRTSRSTDTQYF
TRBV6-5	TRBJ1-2	CASSPRPGVYGYTF
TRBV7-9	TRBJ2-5	CASSSDRTRETQYF